This T cell receptor beta chain appears in the sequencing data of a study of graft-versus-host responses after intestinal transplantation. TCRdb's table, derived via immunoSEQ multiplex PCR, lists solely in-frame clones and lacks some. This sample has around 50,000 clones, with roughly 90% found just once. This clone was observed once. CDR1 and CDR2 from the germline V gene are SGDLS and YYNGEE. V lost 7 bases to trimming and J lost 3 bases; unmatched junction nucleotides: 2. The CDR3 is made up of 14 amino acids. The chain combines TRBV9 with TRBJ2-1; TRBD2 matches 12 bases. Sequencing was performed on PBMCs, taken 26 days after transplant. The sequence was collected from a human patient who received an intestinal transplant, so some T cells may come from the graft donor. The CDR3 spells CASGLAGSYNEQFF. As DNA, the CDR3 is TGTGCCAGCGGACTAGCGGGGAGCTACAATGAGCAGTTCTTC.